This T cell receptor beta chain was sequenced during a study of T cells in localized non-small cell lung cancer (dated by TCRdb to between 2020 and 2021). A note on the overall study: The study examined T cell repertoires in 200 to 300 patients with early-stage NSCLC and compared tumors with uninvolved tumor-adjacent lungs. The cohort comprised some 220 treatment-naïve NSCLC patients with resected, localized lung tumors. NSCLC patients had a mean age of approximately 72 years, and 120 to 150 were male and more than 90 female.

As for this clone: No antigen is known for it. Base qualities are not provided; no much larger clone lies one nucleotide away.

What the work shows at the level of the full study, not this receptor alone: Of the top 100 tumor clones, a median of roughly 57 were detected in paired uninvolved adjacent lung; 28 were also among that lung's top 100. Multi-region tumor sequencing was not performed, so intratumor heterogeneity could not be excluded. Uninvolved tumor-adjacent lung showed the highest T cell clonality, higher than tumor, which suggests more focused antigenic responses in the adjacent lung. Longer overall survival was associated with higher blood T cell density, whereas shorter survival was associated with higher adjacent-lung clonality. Because the study design was exploratory, TCR variables were selected using unadjusted p-values without false-discovery rate correction.

At diagnosis, tumor, uninvolved tumor-adjacent lung and peripheral blood were collected and then preserved as a mix of FFPE and fresh-frozen material. For TCR repertoire profiling, blood samples were analyzed in the form of peripheral blood mononuclear cells. CDR1 and CDR2 were assigned from the germline V gene as SGHAT and FQNNGV. V is shortened by 6 bases, J by 4 bases, and the region joining them spans 16 bases. Spanning cysteine to phenylalanine, the CDR3 consists of 15 amino acids. Solely the CDR3 DNA is kept, with 45 bases framed from the first base. The immunoSEQ Assay was used to sequence TCR beta CDR3 regions from DNA. From the authors' description of their analysis: T cell density was computed as TCR beta template counts normalized to usable DNA estimated by amplifying housekeeping genes. Richness was estimated using the preseqR package, with extrapolation to 400,000 templates for PBMC samples and to 120,000 templates for tissue samples. Clonality was calculated as one minus Pielou's evenness. Tissue-enriched TCRs were identified by differential abundance testing using productive amino-acid clonotypes, minimum total count 5 and alpha 0.1. The Jaccard Index and the Morisita Overlap Index were used to measure repertoire overlap between compartments. TCR beta CDR3s were clustered by GLIPH together with public tetramer-defined viral CDR3s, and at least three viral sequences plus V-gene enrichment were required for viral motifs. TCRdb mirrors the immuneACCESS table, restricted to in-frame sequences. Some clones are absent from its copies; in checked studies, under half trace to an unresolved V gene, and the reason for the others is unknown. That table gives V, J and clone size, and the DNA gave D and trimming. The sample contains under 35,000 clones, around 93% of them found a single time. About 28% of the sample goes to the ten largest clones.

The sequencing used peripheral blood, collected before any cancer treatment. The receptor was isolated from a female donor older than 55 with stage I lung adenocarcinoma. This receptor chain uses TRBV11-2 and TRBJ2-1, and possibly TRBD1, on 6 matching bases. The base sequence is TGTGCCAGCAGGCGACCGGGACATATTTACAATGAGCAGTTCTTC. It codes for CASRRPGHIYNEQFF.